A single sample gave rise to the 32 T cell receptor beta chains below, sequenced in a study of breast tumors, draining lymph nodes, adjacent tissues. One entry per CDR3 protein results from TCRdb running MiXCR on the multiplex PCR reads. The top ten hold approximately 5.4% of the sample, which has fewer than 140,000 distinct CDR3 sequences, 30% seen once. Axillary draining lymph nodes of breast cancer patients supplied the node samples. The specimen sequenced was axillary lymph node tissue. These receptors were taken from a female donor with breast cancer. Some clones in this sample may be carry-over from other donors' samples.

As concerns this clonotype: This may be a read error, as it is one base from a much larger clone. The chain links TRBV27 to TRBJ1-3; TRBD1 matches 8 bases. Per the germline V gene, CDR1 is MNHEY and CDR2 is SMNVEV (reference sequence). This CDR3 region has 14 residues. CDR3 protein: CASSFGQGGNTVYF. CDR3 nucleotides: TGTGCCAGCAGTTTTGGACAGGGAGGAAACACCGTATATTTT.

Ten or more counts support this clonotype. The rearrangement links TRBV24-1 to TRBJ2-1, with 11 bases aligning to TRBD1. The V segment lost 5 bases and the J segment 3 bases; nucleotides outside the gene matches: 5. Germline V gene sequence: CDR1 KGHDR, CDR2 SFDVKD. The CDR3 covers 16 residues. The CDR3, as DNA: TGTGCCACCAGTGTCACCGGGACAGGGGGCTACAATGAGCAGTTCTTC. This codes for CATSVTGTGGYNEQFF.

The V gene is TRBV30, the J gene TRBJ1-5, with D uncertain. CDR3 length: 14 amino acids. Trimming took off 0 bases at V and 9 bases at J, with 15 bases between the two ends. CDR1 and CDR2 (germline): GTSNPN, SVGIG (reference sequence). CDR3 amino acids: CAWSVGPSSRPQHF. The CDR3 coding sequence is TGTGCCTGGAGTGTAGGACCTAGCAGTCGGCCCCAGCATTTT.

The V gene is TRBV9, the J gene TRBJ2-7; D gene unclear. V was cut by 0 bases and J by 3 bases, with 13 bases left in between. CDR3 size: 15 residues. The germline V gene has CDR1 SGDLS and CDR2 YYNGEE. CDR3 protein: CASSVDTTSLYEQYF. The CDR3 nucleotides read TGTGCCAGCAGCGTAGACACCACCTCTCTCTACGAGCAGTACTTC. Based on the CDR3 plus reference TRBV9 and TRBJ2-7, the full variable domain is DSGVTQTPKHLITATGQRVTLRCSPRSGDLSVYWYQQSLDQGLQFLIQYYNGEERAKGNILERFSAQQFPDLHSELNLSSLELGDSALYFCASSVDTTSLYEQYFGPGTRLTVT.

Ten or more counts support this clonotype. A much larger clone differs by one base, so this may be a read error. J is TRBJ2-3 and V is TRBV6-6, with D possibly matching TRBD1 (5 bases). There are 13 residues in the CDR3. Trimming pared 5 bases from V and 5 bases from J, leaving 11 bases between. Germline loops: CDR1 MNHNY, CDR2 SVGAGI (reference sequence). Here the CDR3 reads CASSHTREDTQYF. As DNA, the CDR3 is TGTGCCAGCAGTCACACCAGGGAAGATACGCAGTATTTT.

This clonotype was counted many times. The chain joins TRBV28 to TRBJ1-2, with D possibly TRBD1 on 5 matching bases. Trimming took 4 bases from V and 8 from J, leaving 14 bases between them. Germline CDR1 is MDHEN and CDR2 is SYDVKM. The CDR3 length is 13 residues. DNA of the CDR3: TGTGCCAGCAGTTCTGGGGCCGCTACCGGCTACACCTTC. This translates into CASSSGAATGYTF.

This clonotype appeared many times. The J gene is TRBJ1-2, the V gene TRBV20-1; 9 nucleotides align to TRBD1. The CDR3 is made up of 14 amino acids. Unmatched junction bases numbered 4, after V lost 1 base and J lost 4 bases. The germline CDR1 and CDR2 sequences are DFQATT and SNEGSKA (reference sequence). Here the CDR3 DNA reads TGCAGTGCTAGAGGGGACAGGGATACCTATGGCTACACCTTC. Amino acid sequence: CSARGDRDTYGYTF.

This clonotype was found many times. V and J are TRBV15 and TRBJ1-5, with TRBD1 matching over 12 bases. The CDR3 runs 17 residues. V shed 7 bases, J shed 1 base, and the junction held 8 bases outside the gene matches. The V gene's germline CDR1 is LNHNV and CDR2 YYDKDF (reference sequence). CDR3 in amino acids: CATKGDRGLLSNQPQHF. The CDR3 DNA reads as TGTGCCACCAAAGGGGACAGGGGGCTTCTGAGCAATCAGCCCCAGCATTTT.

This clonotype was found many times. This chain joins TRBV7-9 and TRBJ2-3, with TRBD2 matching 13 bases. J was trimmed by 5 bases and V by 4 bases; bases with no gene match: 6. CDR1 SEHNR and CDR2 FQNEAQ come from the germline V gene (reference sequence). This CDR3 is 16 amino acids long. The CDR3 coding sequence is TGTGCCAGCAGCTCACTAGCGGGAGGGCCAGGAGATACGCAGTATTTT. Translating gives CASSSLAGGPGDTQYF.

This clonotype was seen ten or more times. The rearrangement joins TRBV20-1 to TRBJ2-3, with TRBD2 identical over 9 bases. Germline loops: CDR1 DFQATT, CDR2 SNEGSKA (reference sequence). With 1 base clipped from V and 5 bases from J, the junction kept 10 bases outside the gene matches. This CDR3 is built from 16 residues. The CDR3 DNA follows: TGCAGTGCTAGAGCCTTCGTGGCGGGGGGGGAAGATACGCAGTATTTT. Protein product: CSARAFVAGGEDTQYF.

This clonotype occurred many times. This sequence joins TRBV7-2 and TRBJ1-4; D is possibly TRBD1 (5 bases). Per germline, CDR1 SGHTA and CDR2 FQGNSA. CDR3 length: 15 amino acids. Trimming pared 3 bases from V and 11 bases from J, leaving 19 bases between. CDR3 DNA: TGTGCCAGCAGCTTCAGTTCCCAGGGCGAGGGTAAACTGTTTTTT. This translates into CASSFSSQGEGKLFF. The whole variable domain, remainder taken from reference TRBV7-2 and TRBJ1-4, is GAGVSQSPSNKVTEKGKDVELRCDPISGHTALYWYRQSLGQGLEFLIYFQGNSAPDKSGLPSDRFSAERTGGSVSTLTIQRTQQEDSAVYLCASSFSSQGEGKLFFGSGTQLSVL.

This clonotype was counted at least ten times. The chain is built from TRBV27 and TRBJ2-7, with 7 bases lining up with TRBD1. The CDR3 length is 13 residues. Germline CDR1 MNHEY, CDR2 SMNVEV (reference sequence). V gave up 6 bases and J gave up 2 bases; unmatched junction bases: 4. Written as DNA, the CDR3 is TGTGCCAGCAGCCTCCAGGGGGCCTACGAGCAGTACTTC. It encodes CASSLQGAYEQYF.

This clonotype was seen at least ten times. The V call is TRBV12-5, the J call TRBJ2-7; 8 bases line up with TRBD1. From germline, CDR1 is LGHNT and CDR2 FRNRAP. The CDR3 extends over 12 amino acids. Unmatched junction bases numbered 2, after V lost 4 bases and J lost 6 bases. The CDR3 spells CASGSDRGEQYF. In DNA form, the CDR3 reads TGTGCTAGTGGTTCCGACAGGGGCGAGCAGTACTTC.

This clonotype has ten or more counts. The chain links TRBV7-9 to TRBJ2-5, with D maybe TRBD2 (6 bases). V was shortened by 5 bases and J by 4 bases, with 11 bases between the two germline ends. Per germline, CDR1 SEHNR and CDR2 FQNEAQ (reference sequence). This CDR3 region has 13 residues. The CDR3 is CASSRGTGETQYF. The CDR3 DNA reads TGTGCCAGCAGCCGCGGGACGGGAGAGACCCAGTACTTC. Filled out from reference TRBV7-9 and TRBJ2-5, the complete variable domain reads DTGVSQNPRHKITKRGQNVTFRCDPISEHNRLYWYRQTLGQGPEFLTYFQNEAQLEKSRLLSDRFSAERPKGSFSTLEIQRTEQGDSAMYLCASSRGTGETQYFGPGTRLLVL.

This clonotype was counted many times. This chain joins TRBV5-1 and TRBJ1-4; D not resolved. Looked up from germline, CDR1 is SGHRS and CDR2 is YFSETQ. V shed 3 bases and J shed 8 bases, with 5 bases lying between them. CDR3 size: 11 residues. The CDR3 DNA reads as TGCGCCAGCAGCTACGGAGAAAAACTGTTTTTT. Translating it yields CASSYGEKLFF.

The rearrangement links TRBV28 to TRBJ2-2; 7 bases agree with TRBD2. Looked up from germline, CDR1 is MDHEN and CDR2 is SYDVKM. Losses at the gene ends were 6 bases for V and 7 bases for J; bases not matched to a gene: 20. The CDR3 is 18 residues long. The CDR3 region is CASSYTMGGGPLNGELFF. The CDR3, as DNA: TGTGCCAGCAGCTACACCATGGGGGGAGGGCCCCTGAACGGGGAGCTGTTTTTT.

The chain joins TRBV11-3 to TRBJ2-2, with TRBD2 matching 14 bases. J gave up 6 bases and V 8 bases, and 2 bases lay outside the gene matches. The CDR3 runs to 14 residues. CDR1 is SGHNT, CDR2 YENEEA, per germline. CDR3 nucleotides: TGTGCCAGCGGGACTAGCGGGAGAGCCGGGGAGCTGTTTTTT. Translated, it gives CASGTSGRAGELFF.

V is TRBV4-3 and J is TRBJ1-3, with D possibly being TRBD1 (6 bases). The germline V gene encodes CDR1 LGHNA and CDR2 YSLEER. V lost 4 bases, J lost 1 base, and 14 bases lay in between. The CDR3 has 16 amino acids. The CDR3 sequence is CASSRLQGLSGNTIYF. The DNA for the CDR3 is TGCGCCAGCAGCCGACTACAGGGTCTGTCTGGAAACACCATATATTTT.

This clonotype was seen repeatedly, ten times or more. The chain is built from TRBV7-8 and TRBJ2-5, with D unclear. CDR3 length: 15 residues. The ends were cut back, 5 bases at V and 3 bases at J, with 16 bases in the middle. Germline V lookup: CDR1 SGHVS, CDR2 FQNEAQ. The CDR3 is CASSPRHGVEETQYF. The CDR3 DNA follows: TGTGCCAGCAGCCCCCGCCATGGGGTCGAAGAGACCCAGTACTTC.

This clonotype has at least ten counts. The CDR3 nucleotides are TGCAGTGCTAGAATTCCGGGACTAGCGGGAGTAGAGCAGTTCTTC. The encoded protein is CSARIPGLAGVEQFF. The chain is built from TRBV20-1 and TRBJ2-1, with 14 bases fitting TRBD2. V shed 2 bases, J shed 10 bases, and the junction held 7 bases outside the gene matches. CDR3 length equals 15 residues. Germline V gives CDR1 DFQATT, CDR2 SNEGSKA (reference sequence).

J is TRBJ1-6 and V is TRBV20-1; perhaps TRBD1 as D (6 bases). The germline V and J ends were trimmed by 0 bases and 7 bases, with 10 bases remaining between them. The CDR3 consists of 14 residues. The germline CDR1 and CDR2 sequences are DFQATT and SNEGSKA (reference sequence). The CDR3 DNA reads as TGCAGTGCTAGAGATCCCACAGGGAATTCACCCCTCCACTTT. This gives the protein CSARDPTGNSPLHF.

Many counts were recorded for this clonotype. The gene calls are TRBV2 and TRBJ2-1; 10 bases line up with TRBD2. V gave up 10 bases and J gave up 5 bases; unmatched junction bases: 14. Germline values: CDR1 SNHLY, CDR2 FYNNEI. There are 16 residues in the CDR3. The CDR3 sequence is CATFPISSGSNNEQFF. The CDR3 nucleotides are TGTGCCACCTTCCCTATATCTAGCGGGAGTAACAATGAGCAGTTCTTC.

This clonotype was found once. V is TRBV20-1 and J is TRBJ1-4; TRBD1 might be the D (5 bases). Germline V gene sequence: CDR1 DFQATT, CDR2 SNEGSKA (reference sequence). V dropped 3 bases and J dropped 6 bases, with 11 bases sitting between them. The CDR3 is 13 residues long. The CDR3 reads CSARDGTYEKLFF. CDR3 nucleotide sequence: TGCAGTGCTAGGGATGGGACCTATGAAAAACTGTTTTTT.

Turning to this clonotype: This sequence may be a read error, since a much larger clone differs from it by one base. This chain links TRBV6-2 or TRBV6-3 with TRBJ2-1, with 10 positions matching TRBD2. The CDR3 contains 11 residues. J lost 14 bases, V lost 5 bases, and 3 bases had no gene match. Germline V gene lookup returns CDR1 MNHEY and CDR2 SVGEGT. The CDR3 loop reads CASSDLAGEFF. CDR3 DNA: TGTGCCAGCAGTGACCTAGCGGGAGAGTTCTTC.

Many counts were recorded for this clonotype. In DNA, the CDR3 is TGTGCCAGCAGTTACAGGGCCCTTCCGGGGGAAATGACAGATACGCAGTATTTT. Encoded protein: CASSYRALPGEMTDTQYF. V usage is TRBV6-2 or TRBV6-3 and J usage is TRBJ2-3, with a possible D match to TRBD2 (6 bases). Germline loops: CDR1 MNHEY, CDR2 SVGEGT. This CDR3 comprises 18 residues. With 2 bases removed from V and 3 bases from J, the gap between germline ends came to 21 bases.

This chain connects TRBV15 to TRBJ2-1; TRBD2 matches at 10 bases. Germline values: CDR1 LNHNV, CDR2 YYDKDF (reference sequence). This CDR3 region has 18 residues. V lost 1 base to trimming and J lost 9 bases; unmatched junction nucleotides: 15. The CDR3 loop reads CATSRVASGSGTSREQFF. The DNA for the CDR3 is TGTGCCACCAGCAGAGTTGCTAGCGGGAGTGGAACGTCACGTGAGCAGTTCTTC.

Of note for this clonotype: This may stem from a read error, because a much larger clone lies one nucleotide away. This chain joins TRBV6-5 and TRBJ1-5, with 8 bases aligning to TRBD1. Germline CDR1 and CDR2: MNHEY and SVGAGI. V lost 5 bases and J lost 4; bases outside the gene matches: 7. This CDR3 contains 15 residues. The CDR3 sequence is CASSHGQGWNQPQHF. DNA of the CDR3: TGTGCCAGCAGTCACGGACAGGGCTGGAATCAGCCCCAGCATTTT.

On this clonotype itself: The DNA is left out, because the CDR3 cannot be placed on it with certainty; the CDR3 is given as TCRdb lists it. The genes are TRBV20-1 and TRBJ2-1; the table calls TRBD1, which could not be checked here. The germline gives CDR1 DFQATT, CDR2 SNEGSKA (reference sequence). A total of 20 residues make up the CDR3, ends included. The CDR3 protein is CSVPKPGGYEQYFGIRGQFF.

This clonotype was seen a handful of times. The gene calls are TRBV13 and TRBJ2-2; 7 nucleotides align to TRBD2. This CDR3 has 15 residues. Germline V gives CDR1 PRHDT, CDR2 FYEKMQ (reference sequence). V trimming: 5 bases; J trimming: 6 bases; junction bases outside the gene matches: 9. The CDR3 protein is CASSPQGGSAGELFF. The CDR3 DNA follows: TGTGCCAGCAGCCCGCAGGGCGGGAGTGCCGGGGAGCTGTTTTTT.

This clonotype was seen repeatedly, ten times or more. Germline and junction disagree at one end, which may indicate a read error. CDR3 sequence: CSARGDSNQPQHF. The DNA of the CDR3 is TGCAGTGCAAGAGGAGATAGCAATCAGCCCCAGCATTTT. This rearrangement joins TRBV20-1 to TRBJ1-5; D remains unclear. CDR1 and CDR2 (germline): DFQATT, SNEGSKA (reference sequence). The CDR3 length is 13 residues.

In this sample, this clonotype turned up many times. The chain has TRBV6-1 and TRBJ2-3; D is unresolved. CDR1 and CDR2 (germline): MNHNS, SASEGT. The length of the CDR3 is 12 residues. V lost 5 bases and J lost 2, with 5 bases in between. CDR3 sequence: CASSRVTDTQYF. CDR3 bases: TGTGCCAGCAGTCGGGTCACAGATACGCAGTATTTT.

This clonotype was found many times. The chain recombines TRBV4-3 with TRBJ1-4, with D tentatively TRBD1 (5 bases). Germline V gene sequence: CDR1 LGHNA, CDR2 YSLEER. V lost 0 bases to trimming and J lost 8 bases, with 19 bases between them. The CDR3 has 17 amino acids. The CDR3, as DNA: TGCGCCAGCAGCCAAGATTACCGGGGGGACGATGGGGAAAAACTGTTTTTT. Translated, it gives CASSQDYRGDDGEKLFF.